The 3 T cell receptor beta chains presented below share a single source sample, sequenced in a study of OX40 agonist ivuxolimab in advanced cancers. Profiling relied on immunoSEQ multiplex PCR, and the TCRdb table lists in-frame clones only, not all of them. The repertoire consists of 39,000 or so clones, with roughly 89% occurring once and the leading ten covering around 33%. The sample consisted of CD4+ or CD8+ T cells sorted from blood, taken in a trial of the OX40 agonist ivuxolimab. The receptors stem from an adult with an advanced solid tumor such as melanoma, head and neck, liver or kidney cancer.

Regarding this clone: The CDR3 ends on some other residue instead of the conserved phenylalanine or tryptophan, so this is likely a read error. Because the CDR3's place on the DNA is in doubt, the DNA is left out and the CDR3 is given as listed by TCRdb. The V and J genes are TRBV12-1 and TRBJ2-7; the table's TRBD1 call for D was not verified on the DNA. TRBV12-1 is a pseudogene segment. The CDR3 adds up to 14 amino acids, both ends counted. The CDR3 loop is CASSIDRVSYEQYL.

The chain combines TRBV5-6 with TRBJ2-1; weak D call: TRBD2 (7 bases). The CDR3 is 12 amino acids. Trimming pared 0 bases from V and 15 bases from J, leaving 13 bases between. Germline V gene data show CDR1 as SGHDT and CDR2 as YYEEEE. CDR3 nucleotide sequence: TGTGCCAGCAGCTTGGTAGCCGGGGGGCCGTTCTTC. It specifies CASSLVAGGPFF.

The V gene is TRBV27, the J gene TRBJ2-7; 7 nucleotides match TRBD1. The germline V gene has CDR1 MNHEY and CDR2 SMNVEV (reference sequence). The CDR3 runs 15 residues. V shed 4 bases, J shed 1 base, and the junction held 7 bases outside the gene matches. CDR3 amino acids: CASSYSTGLSYEQYF. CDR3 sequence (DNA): TGTGCCAGCAGTTATTCGACAGGGTTGTCCTACGAGCAGTACTTC.